This T cell receptor beta chain was identified in a study of blood T cells in healthy people across ages. Investigators took about 9.1 milliliters of peripheral blood from every donor. Combining a sample-barcoded 5' primer with a J-beta primer mix, a second PCR ran for 7 to 11 cycles. Each cDNA molecule was tagged by a template-switch adaptor that had 12 random nucleotides. TCRdb re-called the 5' RACE reads with MiXCR, one entry per CDR3 protein. The sample holds 600,000 to 800,000 distinct CDR3 sequences, around 20% seen once. Trimming took 2 bases from V and 7 from J, leaving 17 bases between them. Germline CDR1 MNHEY, CDR2 SMNVEV (reference sequence). This CDR3 spans 15 amino acids.

The sample consisted of blood. This chain uses TRBV27 with TRBJ2-5; D might be TRBD2 (6 bases). This receptor was taken from a man in his 70s in good health. CDR3 loop: CASSLLFSGEGTQYF. The CDR3 DNA reads TGTGCCAGCAGTTTACTCTTTTCGGGAGAGGGGACCCAGTACTTC.